These 15 T cell receptor beta chains were sequenced from one sample in a study of T cells in Graves' hyperthyroidism and ophthalmopathy. Researchers took RNA transcripts and amplified the TCR beta CDR3 regions from them. HTBI primers were the set used in a first-round RT-PCR of the TCR CDR3. TCRdb processed the multiplex PCR reads anew with MiXCR; each CDR3 protein has one entry. This table has 360,000 or so distinct CDR3 sequences, under 20% appearing once. Sequencing was done on a sample of blood. These receptors all stem from a young woman with Graves' hyperthyroidism.

The V call is TRBV5-1, the J call TRBJ1-1; D ambiguous. The germline V gene has CDR1 SGHRS and CDR2 YFSETQ. V was pared by 1 base and J by 4 bases, with 17 bases between. This CDR3 comprises 16 residues. CDR3 in amino acids: CASSLSPGEGSTEAFF. The CDR3 coding sequence is TGCGCCAGCAGCTTGTCCCCGGGAGAGGGTAGCACTGAAGCTTTCTTT. Full variable domain (missing parts from reference TRBV5-1 and TRBJ1-1): KAGVTQTPRYLIKTRGQQVTLSCSPISGHRSVSWYQQTPGQGLQFLFEYFSETQRNKGNFPGRFSGRQFSNSRSEMNVSTLELGDSALYLCASSLSPGEGSTEAFFGQGTRLTVV.

This clonotype has just a few counts. One base away lies a much larger clone, so this may be a sequencing read error. The chain recombines TRBV20-1 with TRBJ2-5; a weak D match, TRBD2 (5 bases). Trimming removed 4 bases from V and 5 bases from J, with 14 bases in between. The germline V gene encodes CDR1 DFQATT and CDR2 SNEGSKA (reference sequence). CDR3 length: 13 amino acids. The CDR3 sequence: CSAMTGQRETQYF. The CDR3 DNA is TGCAGTGCTATGACCGGCCAGCGGGAGACCCAGTACTTC.

This clonotype was found many times. This chain links TRBV5-4 with TRBJ2-2; D may be TRBD1 or TRBD2 (5 bases each). CDR1 and CDR2 (germline): SGHNT, YYREEE (reference sequence). CDR3 size: 18 residues. Trimming pared 0 bases from V and 1 base from J, leaving 16 bases between. The CDR3 region has the DNA TGTGCCAGCAGCTTGGAAGGTGGAGGACATAGGAACACCGGGGAGCTGTTTTTT. Translated: CASSLEGGGHRNTGELFF.

This clonotype was counted once. The rearrangement uses TRBV6-1 and TRBJ2-7; possible D gene TRBD1, 6 bases. The CDR3 is 14 amino acids. Trimming took off 5 bases at V and 4 bases at J, with 15 bases between the two ends. Looked up from germline, CDR1 is MNHNS and CDR2 is SASEGT. The CDR3 is CASSIRTDQYEQYF. CDR3 bases: TGTGCCAGCAGTATTAGGACAGACCAATACGAGCAGTACTTC.

This clonotype was counted many times. The chain joins TRBV27 to TRBJ1-3, with 9 bases matching TRBD1. Trimming cost V 2 bases and J 2 bases; bases outside gene matches: 7. Germline V gene lookup returns CDR1 MNHEY and CDR2 SMNVEV (reference sequence). The CDR3 is 17 amino acids. The CDR3 DNA follows: TGTGCCAGCAGTTTAGGTGGGGACAGGGTTACTGGAAACACCATATATTTT. It encodes CASSLGGDRVTGNTIYF.

This clonotype was recorded many times. The chain couples TRBV29-1 to TRBJ2-7, with TRBD1 matching over 11 bases. The V gene end was trimmed by 2 bases and the J gene end by 2 bases; junction bases not matched to a gene: 8. CDR1 and CDR2 (germline): SQVTM, ANQGSEA. The CDR3 contains 16 residues. The CDR3 sequence is CSVETPPGQGAYEQYF. CDR3 DNA sequence: TGCAGCGTTGAAACCCCTCCGGGACAGGGGGCCTACGAGCAGTACTTC.

This clonotype has just a few counts. V is TRBV20-1 and J is TRBJ2-3; 7 nucleotides align to TRBD1. Trimming took 3 bases from V and 5 from J; bases not matched to a gene: 5. The CDR3 sequence is 13 residues long. Germline CDR1 is DFQATT and CDR2 is SNEGSKA (reference sequence). The CDR3 is CSASKGAGDTQYF. The CDR3 nucleotides read TGCAGTGCTAGCAAGGGGGCTGGAGATACGCAGTATTTT.

A note on this clonotype: A much more abundant neighbour one base away suggests this may be a read error. This rearrangement joins TRBV12-3 or TRBV12-4 to TRBJ1-6; TRBD1 might be the D (6 bases). The CDR3 loop spans 14 amino acids. Trimming took 6 bases from V and 9 from J, leaving 15 bases between them. CDR3: CASRLTGYSSPLHF. The CDR3 region has the DNA TGTGCCAGCAGGCTTACAGGGTACAGTTCACCCCTCCACTTT.

The rearrangement links TRBV29-1 to TRBJ2-7; 7 bases are a match to TRBD2. The CDR3 sequence is 13 residues long. Germline trimming cut 4 bases from V and 6 bases from J; bases unmatched to any gene: 9. Germline V lookup: CDR1 SQVTM, CDR2 ANQGSEA. The CDR3, as DNA: TGCAGCGTTGGCGGGGGTTTAGGGTCCGAGCAGTACTTC. Its translation is CSVGGGLGSEQYF.

This clonotype has a count of ten or more. The V call is TRBV4-1, the J call TRBJ1-1; no clear D. The germline CDR1 and CDR2 sequences are MGHRA and YSYEKL. The ends were cut back, 4 bases at V and 4 bases at J, with 16 bases in the middle. This CDR3 is built from 15 residues. CDR3 loop: CASSRPGRAGTEAFF. The CDR3 coding sequence is TGCGCCAGCAGCCGCCCCGGTAGGGCAGGCACTGAAGCTTTCTTT.

This clonotype has at least ten counts. The genes are TRBV11-2 and TRBJ1-5; 8 bases are a match to TRBD1. The CDR3 is made up of 14 amino acids. Unmatched junction bases numbered 5, after V lost 7 bases and J lost 3 bases. In germline, CDR1 is SGHAT, CDR2 FQNNGV. The CDR3 protein is CASKGQGFNQPQHF. DNA of the CDR3: TGTGCCAGCAAAGGACAGGGCTTCAATCAGCCCCAGCATTTT.

There are many counts of this clonotype. The CDR3 bases are TGCAGTGCTTGGGAGACAGGGAATCAGCCCCAGCATTTT. The encoded protein is CSAWETGNQPQHF. V usage is TRBV20-1 and J usage is TRBJ1-5; TRBD1 agrees at 7 bases. In germline, CDR1 is DFQATT, CDR2 SNEGSKA (reference sequence). CDR3 length: 13 amino acids. V lost 5 bases to trimming and J lost 4 bases; unmatched junction nucleotides: 5.

At least ten counts were recorded for this clonotype. The CDR3 DNA reads TGTGCCAGCAGCTGGGGGGGAGGGCCAAGCGAGACCCAGTACTTC. This encodes CASSWGGGPSETQYF. V usage is TRBV11-2 and J usage is TRBJ2-5; TRBD2 matches 7 bases. The CDR3 consists of 15 residues. Trimming at V came to 4 bases and at J to 5 bases, leaving 10 bases not matched to a gene. Germline lookup yields CDR1 SGHAT and CDR2 FQNNGV. The complete variable domain, with remaining parts taken from reference TRBV11-2 and TRBJ2-5, reads EAGVAQSPRYKIIEKRQSVAFWCNPISGHATLYWYQQILGQGPKLLIQFQNNGVVDDSQLPKDRFSAERLKGVDSTLKIQPAKLEDSAVYLCASSWGGGPSETQYFGPGTRLLVL.

The sample holds many counts of this clonotype. The chain couples TRBV6-1 to TRBJ1-2; D is possibly TRBD1 (6 bases). The germline gives CDR1 MNHNS, CDR2 SASEGT. Trimming pared 5 bases from V and 3 bases from J, leaving 13 bases between. The CDR3 totals 14 residues. CDR3 amino acids: CASSQDSGDYGYTF. CDR3 coding DNA: TGTGCCAGCAGTCAAGACTCAGGGGACTATGGCTACACCTTC.

This clonotype was counted many times. At one of its ends the junction is not consistent with the germline gene, which may arise from a read error. V and J are TRBV6-1 and TRBJ2-4, with TRBD2 as a possible D gene (7 bases). The CDR3 is 15 amino acids. Germline V gives CDR1 MNHNS, CDR2 SASEGT. DNA of the CDR3: TGTGCCAGCAGTGAAGTGGGCGGGGGCCGAAACATTAAGTACTTC. Translating gives CASSEVGGGRNIKYF.